A single sample gave rise to the 28 T cell receptor beta chains below, sequenced in a study of regulatory and conventional T cells in RAG deficiency. The sorted conventional CD4+ T cells were CD25-low and CD127-high, with genomic DNA sequenced. Assay: immunoSEQ multiplex PCR; the TCRdb copy retains only in-frame clones and omits some. The table has tens of thousands of clones, more than 80% seen once; the top ten hold roughly 0.5%. This sample also belongs to another study, concerning regulatory T cells. This second study notes: The PCR used 52 TRBV and 13 TRBJ primers.

Input material: CD4+ effector T cells sorted from blood. These receptors all stem from a human donor in good health.

This rearrangement joins TRBV14 to TRBJ1-5; D is unclear. Trimming removed 4 bases at V and 4 bases at J, with 5 bases between. The CDR3 covers 12 residues. The germline CDR1 and CDR2 sequences are SGHDN and FVKESK. CDR3 region: CASSRDNQPQHF. CDR3 bases: TGTGCCAGCAGCCGGGATAATCAGCCCCAGCATTTT.

The CDR3 DNA sequence: TGCGCCAGCAGCTTGGGCAGCCCCGGGGGACTGTTTTTT. The encoded protein is CASSLGSPGGLFF. The chain couples TRBV5-1 to TRBJ1-4; perhaps TRBD1 as D (5 bases). Germline lookup yields CDR1 SGHRS and CDR2 YFSETQ. The CDR3 totals 13 residues. V was trimmed by 0 bases and J by 13 bases, leaving 13 bases between them.

This rearrangement joins TRBV19 to TRBJ2-5; 8 nucleotides agree with TRBD1. This CDR3 spans 15 amino acids. The trim removed 8 bases at V and 4 bases at J, leaving 12 bases unmatched. Germline CDR1 reads LNHDA; CDR2 reads SQIVND (reference sequence). The CDR3 reads CASSSDRGYGETQYF. The CDR3 DNA reads as TGTGCCAGTTCCTCCGACAGGGGATACGGAGAGACCCAGTACTTC.

The gene calls are TRBV10-3 and TRBJ1-5, with D perhaps matching TRBD1 (6 bases). The V gene lost 4 bases and the J gene lost 6 bases, with 13 bases spanning the gap. The CDR3 extends over 14 amino acids. CDR1 is ENHRY and CDR2 is SYGVKD in the germline V gene. CDR3 sequence: CAISVSDSPQPQHF. The DNA of the CDR3 is TGTGCCATCAGTGTATCGGACAGCCCTCAGCCCCAGCATTTT.

This chain uses TRBV18 with TRBJ1-2; TRBD1 might be the D (5 bases). The V end was cut by 6 bases, the J end by 4 bases, with 18 bases between. The CDR3 runs to 15 residues. Germline V gene sequence: CDR1 KGHSH, CDR2 LQKENI. CDR3 in DNA: TGTGCCAGCTCCCCTCCAGGGAGATCTGGCTATGGCTACACCTTC. Translating it yields CASSPPGRSGYGYTF. The variable domain in full, completed from reference TRBV18 and TRBJ1-2, reads NAGVMQNPRHLVRRRGQEARLRCSPMKGHSHVYWYRQLPEEGLKFMVYLQKENIIDESGMPKERFSAEFPKEGPSILRIQQVVRGDSAAYFCASSPPGRSGYGYTFGSGTRLTVV.

The chain has TRBV28 and TRBJ1-4; possibly TRBD1 for D (5 bases). CDR1 is MDHEN, CDR2 SYDVKM, per germline. V lost 5 bases to trimming and J lost 5 bases, with 15 bases between them. The CDR3 is 15 residues long. CDR3 protein: CASSLTGARNEKLFF. The CDR3 DNA follows: TGTGCCAGCAGTCTGACTGGGGCTCGAAATGAAAAACTGTTTTTT.

The chain has TRBV6-1 and TRBJ2-2; no clear D gene. Trimming stripped 8 bases from V and 3 bases from J, with 16 bases between. The germline V gene has CDR1 MNHNS and CDR2 SASEGT. CDR3 length equals 15 residues. Here the CDR3 reads CASSPSFGDTGELFF. DNA of the CDR3: TGTGCCAGCTCCCCCTCATTTGGGGACACCGGGGAGCTGTTTTTT.

The chain has TRBV30 and TRBJ2-7; D unclear. CDR3 length: 12 amino acids. CDR1 is GTSNPN, CDR2 SVGIG, per germline (reference sequence). V was cut by 2 bases and J by 4 bases, with 9 bases left in between. CDR3 coding DNA: TGTGCCTGGAGTCGGGCTTTATACGAGCAGTACTTC. This codes for CAWSRALYEQYF. Complete variable domain (other parts from reference TRBV30 and TRBJ2-7): SQTIHQWPATLVQPVGSPLSLECTVEGTSNPNLYWYRQAAGRGLQLLFYSVGIGQISSEVPQNLSASRPQDRQFILSSKKLLLSDSGFYLCAWSRALYEQYFGPGTRLTVT.

This clone was found a few times. The genes are TRBV9 and TRBJ2-3; 9 nucleotides align to TRBD2. CDR3 length equals 16 residues. Germline loops: CDR1 SGDLS, CDR2 YYNGEE. V lost 3 bases and J lost 2; bases outside the gene matches: 7. The CDR3 loop reads CASSDSGSKYTDTQYF. The CDR3, as DNA: TGTGCCAGCAGCGATAGCGGGAGTAAATACACAGATACGCAGTATTTT.

The chain recombines TRBV6-1 with TRBJ1-2; D perhaps matches TRBD1 (5 bases). Germline CDR1 MNHNS, CDR2 SASEGT. The V end was cut by 1 base, the J end by 4 bases, with 13 bases between. The CDR3 extends over 15 amino acids. The CDR3 loop is CASSEGRVVAYGYTF. The CDR3, as DNA: TGTGCCAGCAGTGAAGGCAGGGTGGTAGCCTATGGCTACACCTTC.

This chain connects TRBV7-9 to TRBJ2-1; 9 bases are shared with TRBD2. Germline lookup yields CDR1 SEHNR and CDR2 FQNEAQ (reference sequence). The CDR3 totals 14 residues. V trimming: 5 bases; J trimming: 6 bases; junction bases outside the gene matches: 5. The CDR3 is CASSQGLAINEQFF. Written as DNA, the CDR3 is TGTGCCAGCAGCCAGGGACTAGCTATCAATGAGCAGTTCTTC. Together with reference TRBV7-9 and TRBJ2-1, the CDR3 gives the full variable domain: DTGVSQNPRHKITKRGQNVTFRCDPISEHNRLYWYRQTLGQGPEFLTYFQNEAQLEKSRLLSDRFSAERPKGSFSTLEIQRTEQGDSAMYLCASSQGLAINEQFFGPGTRLTVL.

This chain joins TRBV6-5 and TRBJ1-1; D uncertain. Germline V gene data show CDR1 as MNHEY and CDR2 as SVGAGI. This CDR3 is 14 amino acids long. V was pared by 2 bases and J by 2 bases, with 9 bases between. CDR3: CASSYRGRNTEAFF. CDR3 in DNA: TGTGCCAGCAGTTACCGGGGAAGAAACACTGAAGCTTTCTTT.

This clone has a handful of counts. V is TRBV19 and J is TRBJ1-3; D may be TRBD1 (5 bases). The CDR3 length is 15 residues. Trimming took off 1 base at V and 2 bases at J, with 9 bases between the two ends. The germline CDR1 and CDR2 sequences are LNHDA and SQIVND (reference sequence). CDR3 in amino acids: CASSIVGGAGNTIYF. DNA of the CDR3: TGTGCCAGTAGTATAGTTGGAGGGGCTGGAAACACCATATATTTT.

CDR3 loop: CASSQLAESGNQPQHF. In DNA, the CDR3 is TGTGCCAGCTCACAACTCGCTGAATCGGGGAATCAGCCCCAGCATTTT. The chain carries TRBV18 and TRBJ1-5; D is unclear. This CDR3 has 16 amino acids. V lost 4 bases, J lost 4 bases, and 17 bases lay in between. In germline, CDR1 is KGHSH, CDR2 LQKENI. Based on the CDR3 plus reference TRBV18 and TRBJ1-5, the full variable domain is NAGVMQNPRHLVRRRGQEARLRCSPMKGHSHVYWYRQLPEEGLKFMVYLQKENIIDESGMPKERFSAEFPKEGPSILRIQQVVRGDSAAYFCASSQLAESGNQPQHFGDGTRLSIL.

The chain links TRBV10-3 to TRBJ1-1; TRBD1 is a possible D gene (5 bases). The ends were cut back, 10 bases at V and 2 bases at J, with 14 bases in the middle. This CDR3 contains 13 residues. From germline, CDR1 is ENHRY and CDR2 SYGVKD. The CDR3 DNA is TGTGCCACTCGGGGGACGGTCAACACTGAAGCTTTCTTT. Translated, it gives CATRGTVNTEAFF.

J is TRBJ2-3 and V is TRBV6-4; D not certain. CDR1 is MRHNA and CDR2 is SNTAGT in the germline V gene. The CDR3 runs to 14 residues. V gave up 2 bases and J gave up 9 bases, with 15 bases separating them. The CDR3 spells CASSDEASNPTQYF. CDR3 bases: TGTGCCAGCAGTGACGAGGCCTCAAACCCAACGCAGTATTTT.

The chain has TRBV6-1 and TRBJ1-1, with D possibly matching TRBD1 (5 bases). Trimming cost V 4 bases and J 1 base, with 13 bases left between them. This CDR3 comprises 15 residues. CDR1 and CDR2 (germline): MNHNS, SASEGT. The CDR3 is CASSGGRGGNTEAFF. CDR3 nucleotides: TGTGCCAGCAGTGGGGGTAGGGGAGGGAACACTGAAGCTTTCTTT.

The V and J genes are TRBV6-5 and TRBJ2-7; D perhaps matches TRBD2 (5 bases). V gave up 5 bases and J gave up 3 bases, with 17 bases separating them. The length of the CDR3 is 15 residues. CDR1 is MNHEY, CDR2 SVGAGI, per germline. This CDR3 is CASSTLRGRYYEQYF. The CDR3 bases are TGTGCCAGCAGTACCCTAAGAGGGCGATACTACGAGCAGTACTTC.

This chain joins TRBV5-5 and TRBJ2-7, with D perhaps matching TRBD2 (6 bases). From germline, CDR1 is SGHKS and CDR2 YYEKEE (reference sequence). V lost 0 bases and J 2 bases, leaving 12 bases between the germline ends. The CDR3 spans 15 residues. The CDR3 coding sequence is TGTGCCAGCAGCTTGGTTTTGGAGGGTCCCTACGAGCAGTACTTC. Protein sequence: CASSLVLEGPYEQYF.

The chain has TRBV25-1 and TRBJ2-5, with 7 bases identical to TRBD2. This CDR3 spans 13 amino acids. V gave up 8 bases and J gave up 5 bases; unmatched junction bases: 8. CDR1 and CDR2 from the germline V gene are MGHDK and SYGVNS. In DNA, the CDR3 is TGTGCCAGCTCTGGGGGGGGTAGTGAGACCCAGTACTTC. Amino acid sequence: CASSGGGSETQYF. Filled out from reference TRBV25-1 and TRBJ2-5, the complete variable domain reads EADIYQTPRYLVIGTGKKITLECSQTMGHDKMYWYQQDPGMELHLIHYSYGVNSTEKGDLSSESTVSRIRTEHFPLTLESARPSHTSQYLCASSGGGSETQYFGPGTRLLVL.

V usage is TRBV27 and J usage is TRBJ2-1, with D possibly TRBD1 on 5 matching bases. V was shortened by 8 bases and J by 2 bases, with 16 bases between the two germline ends. Germline CDR1 and CDR2: MNHEY and SMNVEV (reference sequence). The CDR3 extends over 15 amino acids. CDR3 protein: CASGSLGAAYNEQFF. Here the CDR3 DNA reads TGTGCCAGCGGGTCTCTTGGGGCCGCCTACAATGAGCAGTTCTTC.

The genes are TRBV7-3 and TRBJ2-1; 9 nucleotides agree with TRBD1. Trimming removed 5 bases from V and 7 bases from J; junction bases left unmatched: 9. The CDR3 sequence is 15 residues long. In germline, CDR1 is SGHTA, CDR2 FQGTGA. This CDR3 is CASSPATGGRNEQFF. The CDR3 nucleotides read TGTGCCAGCAGCCCCGCGACAGGGGGTCGGAATGAGCAGTTCTTC. The variable domain in full, completed from reference TRBV7-3 and TRBJ2-1, reads GAGVSQTPSNKVTEKGKYVELRCDPISGHTALYWYRQSLGQGPEFLIYFQGTGAADDSGLPNDRFFAVRPEGSVSTLKIQRTERGDSAVYLCASSPATGGRNEQFFGPGTRLTVL.

This clone has a single count. The chain employs TRBV7-6 and TRBJ2-1; 8 bases are a match to TRBD2. Germline V gives CDR1 SGHVS, CDR2 FNYEAQ. The ends lost 2 bases at V and 5 bases at J; junction bases unmatched: 5. This CDR3 contains 15 residues. The DNA of the CDR3 is TGTGCCAGCAGCTTAACGGGGGGGGCCAACAATGAGCAGTTCTTC. Its translation: CASSLTGGANNEQFF.

This chain uses TRBV7-2 with TRBJ1-1; D unresolved. The V gene's germline CDR1 is SGHTA and CDR2 FQGNSA. V lost 1 base, J lost 6 bases, and 9 bases lay in between. The CDR3 consists of 13 residues. The CDR3 DNA reads as TGTGCCAGCAGCTTAGGGGTAGGATCTGAAGCTTTCTTT. It translates to CASSLGVGSEAFF.

This clone was seen only once. This chain connects TRBV2 to TRBJ1-2, with D possibly matching TRBD1 (6 bases). CDR1 is SNHLY, CDR2 FYNNEI, per germline. The CDR3 has 15 residues. V was clipped by 2 bases and J by 7 bases, with 17 bases between them. The CDR3 sequence: CASSERALPGAGYTF. As DNA, the CDR3 is TGTGCCAGCAGTGAAAGGGCGTTACCGGGGGCTGGCTACACCTTC.

This chain links TRBV25-1 with TRBJ2-2; D may match TRBD1 or TRBD2 (5 bases each). The length of the CDR3 is 14 residues. CDR1 is MGHDK and CDR2 is SYGVNS in the germline V gene. Trimming stripped 8 bases from V and 4 bases from J, with 14 bases between. The CDR3: CASGRDQATGELFF. CDR3 sequence (DNA): TGTGCCAGCGGCCGGGACCAGGCCACCGGGGAGCTGTTTTTT.

This clone was counted once. V usage is TRBV6-1 and J usage is TRBJ1-2, with D unresolved. The CDR3 loop spans 11 amino acids. Germline V CDR1 and CDR2: MNHNS, SASEGT. Deletions cut 5 bases from V and 4 bases from J, with 5 bases between. CDR3 coding DNA: TGTGCCAGCAGTTCGAGCTATGGCTACACCTTC. Residues: CASSSSYGYTF.

The J gene is TRBJ1-6, the V gene TRBV14; a weak D match, TRBD1 (5 bases). The CDR3 extends over 16 amino acids. Germline CDR1 is SGHDN and CDR2 is FVKESK. V dropped 0 bases and J dropped 6 bases, with 12 bases sitting between them. The CDR3 loop reads CASSQDWGVANSPLHF. CDR3 sequence (DNA): TGTGCCAGCAGCCAAGATTGGGGGGTCGCTAATTCACCCCTCCACTTT. Full variable domain (missing parts from reference TRBV14 and TRBJ1-6): EAGVTQFPSHSVIEKGQTVTLRCDPISGHDNLYWYRRVMGKEIKFLLHFVKESKQDESGMPNNRFLAERTGGTYSTLKVQPAELEDSGVYFCASSQDWGVANSPLHFGNGTRLTVT.